This TCR beta chain was identified during a study of regulatory T cells in long-lasting Graves disease. Study as a whole: Patients newly diagnosed with Graves' had been on antithyroid drugs for under 3 months.

V lost 6 bases and J 6 bases, leaving 12 bases between the germline ends. Germline CDR1 and CDR2: MNHEY and SVGEGT. This CDR3 comprises 13 residues. The time point is: newly diagnosed GD, antithyroid drugs for less than 3 months. PBMC-extracted RNA yielded the TCR library. Nine milliliters of peripheral blood went into EDTA tubes. Construction of TCR beta libraries relied on iRepertoire HTBI primers and on Arm-PCR targeting CDR3 regions. TCRdb re-called the multiplex PCR reads through MiXCR, storing one row per CDR3 protein. In the table there are about 420,000 distinct CDR3 sequences, over 15% of which are singletons. General study points: Reduced TCR diversity was observed in persistent Graves' patients versus newly diagnosed patients. It was peripheral blood alone, not thyroid tissue, that was studied.

Details on this clonotype: As yet, its antigen is unknown.

The data also belong to a second study, concerning T cells in Graves' hyperthyroidism and ophthalmopathy.

The sequencing here drew on peripheral blood mononuclear cells (PBMCs), taken at new diagnosis, from a patient treated with antithyroid drugs. This sequence originates from a woman between 18 and 29 years old with Graves disease. The rearrangement links TRBV6-2 or TRBV6-3 to TRBJ1-5, with D hard to call. The CDR3 DNA follows: TGTGCCAGCAGGGATTCTCGGGGTCAGCCCCAGCATTTT. Translated: CASRDSRGQPQHF.